The 11 T cell receptor beta chains below were found in one sample sequenced in a study of immune heterogeneity within non-small cell lung tumors. The TCR beta CDR3 region underwent multiplex PCR amplification with 32 V and 13 J primers. From the multiplex PCR reads, TCRdb called clonotypes with MiXCR, one entry per CDR3 protein. The sample lists thousands of distinct CDR3 sequences; 40% to 55% were seen once. As template, the study used bulk tumor genomic DNA at about 550 ng per sample. Several spatially distant biopsies were obtained per primary tumor intraoperatively. Those enrolled were patients newly diagnosed with untreated non-small cell lung cancer and undergoing curative surgery. The specimen sequenced was lung tumor tissue. Source of these receptors: a man between 60 and 75 years old with non-small cell lung cancer.

This clonotype is judged large. The chain employs TRBV27 and TRBJ1-1, with D unresolved. V was trimmed by 5 bases and J by 8 bases, leaving 15 bases between them. Looked up from germline, CDR1 is MNHEY and CDR2 is SMNVEV (reference sequence). The CDR3 extends over 13 amino acids. CDR3 sequence (DNA): TGTGCCAGCAGTCTCCTTGCGGGTCCCGAAGCTTTCTTT. This sequence encodes CASSLLAGPEAFF.

Note on this clonotype: The junction departs from germline at one end; a sequencing error may be responsible. This chain links TRBV20-1 with TRBJ2-6; 9 bases fit TRBD1. This CDR3 has 18 amino acids. Germline V gene sequence: CDR1 DFQATT, CDR2 SNEGSKA (reference sequence). DNA for the CDR3: TGCAGTGCCGGGAAAAGGGGACAGGGTGTTACTTGGGCCAGCGTCCTGACTTTC. As protein: CSAGKRGQGVTWASVLTF.

On this clonotype: Given a much more abundant clone one base away, this may be a read error. V is TRBV20-1 and J is TRBJ2-7; 10 nucleotides align to TRBD2. Germline CDR1 DFQATT, CDR2 SNEGSKA (reference sequence). This CDR3 contains 15 residues. In DNA form, the CDR3 reads TGCAGTGATAGACGGCCTAGCGGGAGTAGGGGCGAGCAGTACTTC. Translated, it gives CSDRRPSGSRGEQYF.

By share, this clonotype counts as medium-sized. This chain uses TRBV9 with TRBJ1-6; tentative D call: TRBD1 (6 bases). This CDR3 has 15 amino acids. CDR1 and CDR2 (germline): SGDLS, YYNGEE. V lost 4 bases and J 8 bases, leaving 16 bases between the germline ends. The DNA of the CDR3 is TGTGCCAGCAGCCCCGGACAGCTTAGGGATTCACCCCTCCACTTT. It is translated as CASSPGQLRDSPLHF.

The chain combines TRBV28 with TRBJ1-1; TRBD1 might be the D (5 bases). This CDR3 contains 13 residues. The ends were cut back, 10 bases at V and 3 bases at J, with 15 bases in the middle. The germline V gene has CDR1 MDHEN and CDR2 SYDVKM. CDR3: CATGIMGDTEAFF. The DNA of the CDR3 is TGTGCCACCGGAATCATGGGGGACACTGAAGCTTTCTTT.

By proportion, this clonotype is medium-sized. The V call is TRBV7-6, the J call TRBJ2-7; 7 nucleotides line up with TRBD1. CDR3 length: 15 amino acids. Germline lookup yields CDR1 SGHVS and CDR2 FNYEAQ. The J segment lost 4 bases and the V segment lost 0 bases, leaving 6 bases of the junction unmatched. The CDR3 region is CASSLASGQLYEQYV. Written as DNA, the CDR3 is TGTGCCAGCAGCTTAGCCTCGGGACAGCTGTACGAGCAGTACGTC.

Relative to its sample, this clonotype is medium-sized (0.01 to 0.1%). One junction end does not reproduce the germline sequence, and a read error may be involved. V and J are TRBV20-1 and TRBJ2-1; 10 bases agree with TRBD2. CDR1 DFQATT and CDR2 SNEGSKA come from the germline V gene (reference sequence). The CDR3 sequence is 17 residues long. The CDR3 DNA reads as TGCAGTGCTGGAGACTTCGGGCTAGCGGGAGTTCTCAGGAAGCAGTTCTTC. Residues: CSAGDFGLAGVLRKQFF.

Note on this clonotype: This could be a read error, since a much larger clone is one nucleotide away. The chain is built from TRBV13 and TRBJ1-2; D remains ambiguous. CDR3 length equals 12 residues. Per germline, CDR1 PRHDT and CDR2 FYEKMQ (reference sequence). CDR3 in DNA: TGTGCCAGCAGCTTAGGGGGCTATGGCCACACCTTC. Translation gives CASSLGGYGHTF.

The chain recombines TRBV28 with TRBJ1-2, with 7 bases matching TRBD1. Germline V gene lookup returns CDR1 MDHEN and CDR2 SYDVKM. The CDR3 totals 16 residues. V was pared by 8 bases and J by 8 bases, with 20 bases of the junction left unmatched. CDR3 nucleotide sequence: TGTGCCAGCTTATACCAAATACCGGGACAGCGGGACGGCTACACCTTC. This sequence encodes CASLYQIPGQRDGYTF.

Of note for this clonotype: Given a much more abundant clone one base away, this may be a read error. The chain links TRBV29-1 to TRBJ2-1, with 7 bases aligning to TRBD2. Looked up from germline, CDR1 is SQVTM and CDR2 is ANQGSEA. V lost 4 bases and J lost 1; bases outside the gene matches: 19. The CDR3 runs to 19 residues. Here the CDR3 DNA reads TGCAGCGTTGTACTGGGCAGTGGGTCCTGGGAGGGATCCTACAATGAGCAGTTCTTC. It encodes CSVVLGSGSWEGSYNEQFF.

The chain recombines TRBV20-1 with TRBJ1-2, with D possibly TRBD1 on 6 matching bases. CDR3 length: 14 amino acids. Germline values: CDR1 DFQATT, CDR2 SNEGSKA (reference sequence). V lost 6 bases and J 4 bases, leaving 18 bases between the germline ends. The CDR3 loop reads CSAPAPDSVYGYTF. The CDR3 DNA reads TGCAGTGCCCCAGCCCCGGACAGTGTCTATGGCTACACCTTC.